Below, 24 T cell receptor beta chains from the same sample are listed, as sequenced in a study of blood T cell repertoires in COVID-19. The protocol was immunoSEQ multiplex PCR, while the TCRdb copy is restricted to in-frame clones and leaves out a portion. The table has 250,000 to 350,000 clones, approximately 84% seen once. What was sequenced was peripheral blood. These receptors were collected from a human donor with COVID-19, enrolled during active disease. The donor label of this sample is uncertain.

The chain recombines TRBV2 with TRBJ1-5, with TRBD1 as a possible D gene (5 bases). This CDR3 region has 15 residues. Trimming left V 3 bases short and J 5 bases short, with 14 bases between. Germline assignment: CDR1 SNHLY and CDR2 FYNNEI. In DNA, the CDR3 is TGTGCCAGCAGTGAGCTTCAGGGTAGTTATCAGCCCCAGCATTTT. Translation gives CASSELQGSYQPQHF.

The V call is TRBV6-1, the J call TRBJ1-1; 7 bases are a match to TRBD1. Germline V gene lookup returns CDR1 MNHNS and CDR2 SASEGT. The CDR3 has 15 residues. The junction had 14 bases not matched to a gene; V was cut back by 7 bases and J by 6 bases. The CDR3 sequence is CASTPNPDRASEAFF. For the CDR3, the DNA is TGTGCCAGCACCCCAAACCCAGACAGGGCTTCTGAAGCTTTCTTT.

The gene calls are TRBV3-1 (or the pseudogene TRBV3-2) and TRBJ1-4; D remains unclear. This CDR3 has 18 residues. Trimming pared 0 bases from V and 7 bases from J, leaving 21 bases between. The germline V gene has CDR1 LGHDT and CDR2 YNNKEL (reference sequence). This chain's CDR3 is CASSQEGRTAVFSEKLFF. The CDR3 nucleotides are TGTGCCAGCAGCCAAGAAGGCCGCACAGCCGTTTTTTCTGAAAAACTGTTTTTT.

The chain couples TRBV18 to TRBJ1-3, with D perhaps TRBD1 (6 bases). Germline-derived CDR1 and CDR2 are KGHSH and LQKENI. V gave up 3 bases and J gave up 0 bases, with 15 bases separating them. The CDR3 is 17 amino acids. The CDR3 sequence is CASSPSGGPISGNTIYF. In nucleotides, the CDR3 is TGTGCCAGCTCACCCTCTGGGGGCCCCATCTCTGGAAACACCATATATTTT.

The chain couples TRBV18 to TRBJ2-3; TRBD2 might be the D (5 bases). V was clipped by 3 bases and J by 4 bases, with 11 bases between them. This CDR3 has 14 residues. Germline assignment: CDR1 KGHSH and CDR2 LQKENI. CDR3 nucleotides: TGTGCCAGCTCACCCCTCTCCGGGGCAGATACGCAGTATTTT. Translation gives CASSPLSGADTQYF. The full variable domain, completed using reference TRBV18 and TRBJ2-3, is NAGVMQNPRHLVRRRGQEARLRCSPMKGHSHVYWYRQLPEEGLKFMVYLQKENIIDESGMPKERFSAEFPKEGPSILRIQQVVRGDSAAYFCASSPLSGADTQYFGPGTRLTVL.

The rearrangement uses TRBV10-3 and TRBJ1-2; D might be TRBD1 (5 bases). The CDR3 has 16 residues. Germline lookup yields CDR1 ENHRY and CDR2 SYGVKD. Between the trimmed V and J ends, which lost 3 bases and 6 bases, there was a span of 20 bases. In DNA form, the CDR3 reads TGTGCCATCAGTGAAGTGGCAGGGATTATGAGTGATGGCTACACCTTC. It is translated as CAISEVAGIMSDGYTF.

CDR3 residues: CASSWFRSGANVLTF. The CDR3 DNA follows: TGTGCCAGCAGTTGGTTTCGGTCCGGGGCCAACGTCCTGACTTTC. The gene calls are TRBV6-5 and TRBJ2-6, with D hard to call. V lost 4 bases and J 4 bases, leaving 11 bases between the germline ends. CDR1 is MNHEY and CDR2 is SVGAGI in the germline V gene. The CDR3 totals 15 residues.

V gene TRBV5-1 combines with J gene TRBJ2-1, with D maybe TRBD1 (5 bases). In germline, CDR1 is SGHRS, CDR2 YFSETQ. This CDR3 is 13 amino acids long. The V and J ends lost 2 bases and 4 bases respectively, with 7 bases between them. In DNA, the CDR3 is TGCGCCAGCAGCTTAGGGGTATACAATGAGCAGTTCTTC. This gives the protein CASSLGVYNEQFF.

In this sample, this clone turned up once. J is TRBJ2-1 and V is TRBV5-1, with a tentative D call TRBD2 (6 bases). Trimming took 5 bases from V and 3 from J, leaving 12 bases between them. The CDR3 is made up of 14 amino acids. Looked up from germline, CDR1 is SGHRS and CDR2 is YFSETQ. The CDR3 sequence: CASRSVSGYNEQFF. The DNA for the CDR3 is TGCGCCAGCAGATCCGTTAGCGGCTACAATGAGCAGTTCTTC.

This chain joins TRBV19 and TRBJ2-2; D unresolved. The CDR3 sequence is 15 residues long. The germline CDR1 and CDR2 sequences are LNHDA and SQIVND (reference sequence). Trimming took 2 bases from V and 1 from J, leaving 8 bases between them. CDR3 sequence reads: CASSILTRNTGELFF. The CDR3 coding sequence is TGTGCCAGTAGTATACTAACGAGGAACACCGGGGAGCTGTTTTTT.

This chain joins TRBV4-1 and TRBJ2-1; D unresolved. V was clipped by 4 bases and J by 1 base, with 17 bases between them. The CDR3 contains 17 residues. Germline V lookup: CDR1 MGHRA, CDR2 YSYEKL. CDR3 region: CASSRSDLPRSYNEQFF. In DNA, the CDR3 is TGCGCCAGCAGCCGAAGCGACCTACCCCGGTCCTACAATGAGCAGTTCTTC.

The chain links TRBV20-1 to TRBJ1-2; D is possibly TRBD1 (5 bases). Between the trimmed V and J ends, which lost 3 bases and 8 bases, there was a span of 13 bases. Looked up from germline, CDR1 is DFQATT and CDR2 is SNEGSKA (reference sequence). The length of the CDR3 is 12 residues. DNA for the CDR3: TGCAGTGCTAGTTTACAGGTGGAGGGCTACACCTTC. It is translated as CSASLQVEGYTF.

V usage is TRBV7-2 and J usage is TRBJ1-1; TRBD1 aligns across 7 bases. The CDR3 has 16 amino acids. Trimming took 5 bases from V and 0 from J; bases not matched to a gene: 9. From germline, CDR1 is SGHTA and CDR2 FQGNSA. The CDR3 reads CASSPRRQGVNTEAFF. The CDR3 DNA sequence: TGTGCCAGCAGCCCGAGGCGACAGGGCGTGAACACTGAAGCTTTCTTT.

This chain uses TRBV11-3 with TRBJ2-1; D is perhaps TRBD2 (5 bases). The CDR3 covers 15 residues. V was shortened by 1 base and J by 7 bases, with 14 bases between the two germline ends. Germline lookup yields CDR1 SGHNT and CDR2 YENEEA. For the CDR3, the DNA is TGTGCCAGCAGCTTAGGGACTCGGGTGGCGAATGAGCAGTTCTTC. The encoded protein is CASSLGTRVANEQFF.

The chain employs TRBV3-1 (or the pseudogene TRBV3-2) and TRBJ1-4; 10 bases map to TRBD1. With 4 bases clipped from V and 4 bases from J, the junction kept 6 bases outside the gene matches. The CDR3 is 16 amino acids. The germline gives CDR1 LGHDT, CDR2 YNNKEL (reference sequence). This CDR3 reads CASSRTGGQVNEKLFF. As DNA, the CDR3 is TGTGCCAGCAGCCGGACAGGGGGACAGGTTAATGAAAAACTGTTTTTT.

The chain joins TRBV11-3 to TRBJ2-1; 10 bases map to TRBD2. V shed 0 bases, J shed 7 bases, and the junction held 6 bases outside the gene matches. The CDR3 is made up of 16 amino acids. The germline V gene has CDR1 SGHNT and CDR2 YENEEA. The CDR3 here is CASSLDSGLASNEQFF. Written as DNA, the CDR3 is TGTGCCAGCAGCTTAGATTCGGGACTAGCGTCGAATGAGCAGTTCTTC.

V is TRBV7-9 and J is TRBJ1-1, with D maybe TRBD1 (5 bases). Germline CDR1 is SEHNR and CDR2 is FQNEAQ (reference sequence). This CDR3 has 14 amino acids. Trimming took 8 bases from V and 4 from J, leaving 17 bases between them. The CDR3 sequence is CASGLGGETTEAFF. The CDR3 bases are TGTGCCAGCGGTCTGGGAGGGGAGACCACTGAAGCTTTCTTT.

A few counts support this clone. J is TRBJ1-2 and V is TRBV7-3; D is undetermined. Looked up from germline, CDR1 is SGHTA and CDR2 is FQGTGA. The CDR3 runs 15 residues. V was trimmed by 5 bases and J by 7 bases, leaving 20 bases between them. The CDR3 here is CASSPGTGGKIGYTF. CDR3 nucleotide sequence: TGTGCCAGCAGCCCCGGTACGGGAGGGAAGATTGGCTACACCTTC. Full variable domain (missing parts from reference TRBV7-3 and TRBJ1-2): GAGVSQTPSNKVTEKGKYVELRCDPISGHTALYWYRQSLGQGPEFLIYFQGTGAADDSGLPNDRFFAVRPEGSVSTLKIQRTERGDSAVYLCASSPGTGGKIGYTFGSGTRLTVV.

The genes are TRBV28 and TRBJ2-1, with 9 bases fitting TRBD2. With 5 bases clipped from V and 9 bases from J, the junction kept 8 bases outside the gene matches. Germline V gene sequence: CDR1 MDHEN, CDR2 SYDVKM. The CDR3 is 14 amino acids. For the CDR3, the DNA is TGTGCCAGCAGTCGGGCGGGAGGGCCACGTGAGCAGTTCTTC. Residues: CASSRAGGPREQFF.

The rearrangement joins TRBV7-8 to TRBJ2-1; 7 bases fit TRBD2. The J segment lost 6 bases and the V segment lost 4 bases, leaving 9 bases of the junction unmatched. Per the germline V gene, CDR1 is SGHVS and CDR2 is FQNEAQ. There are 15 residues in the CDR3. Here the CDR3 reads CASSSYGGSINEQFF. For the CDR3, the DNA is TGTGCCAGCAGCTCTTATGGCGGGAGTATCAATGAGCAGTTCTTC. The whole variable domain, remainder taken from reference TRBV7-8 and TRBJ2-1, is GAGVSQSPRYKVAKRGQDVALRCDPISGHVSLFWYQQALGQGPEFLTYFQNEAQLDKSGLPSDRFFAERPEGSVSTLKIQRTQQEDSAVYLCASSSYGGSINEQFFGPGTRLTVL.

This clone was seen a single time. This chain uses TRBV6-1 with TRBJ1-1; D perhaps matches TRBD1 (6 bases). V was pared by 3 bases and J by 11 bases, with 22 bases between. Germline V lookup: CDR1 MNHNS, CDR2 SASEGT. This CDR3 comprises 15 residues. CDR3 sequence reads: CASSDRQDGAEGAFF. Written as DNA, the CDR3 is TGTGCCAGCAGTGACCGACAGGACGGGGCGGAAGGGGCTTTCTTT.

The CDR3 nucleotides are TGTGCCAGCAGCCCGGTCCAGGCCTTAAGCTCCTACGAGCAGTACTTC. Its translation: CASSPVQALSSYEQYF. The chain recombines TRBV7-2 with TRBJ2-7, with D unclear. The CDR3 extends over 16 amino acids. Germline values: CDR1 SGHTA, CDR2 FQGNSA. V was shortened by 5 bases and J by 0 bases, with 17 bases between the two germline ends.

The rearrangement uses TRBV29-1 and TRBJ2-2, with D unclear. Trimming removed 5 bases at V and 1 base at J, with 5 bases between. The CDR3 runs 12 residues. Germline V gene data show CDR1 as SQVTM and CDR2 as ANQGSEA. The CDR3 DNA follows: TGCAGCGTTTCAGAGAACACCGGGGAGCTGTTTTTT. Translation gives CSVSENTGELFF.

The genes are TRBV4-1 and TRBJ1-2; D is unclear. Per the germline V gene, CDR1 is MGHRA and CDR2 is YSYEKL. This CDR3 comprises 14 residues. V dropped 3 bases and J dropped 0 bases, with 8 bases sitting between them. CDR3 amino acids: CASSQESSNYGYTF. CDR3 bases: TGCGCCAGCAGCCAGGAGAGTTCTAACTATGGCTACACCTTC.